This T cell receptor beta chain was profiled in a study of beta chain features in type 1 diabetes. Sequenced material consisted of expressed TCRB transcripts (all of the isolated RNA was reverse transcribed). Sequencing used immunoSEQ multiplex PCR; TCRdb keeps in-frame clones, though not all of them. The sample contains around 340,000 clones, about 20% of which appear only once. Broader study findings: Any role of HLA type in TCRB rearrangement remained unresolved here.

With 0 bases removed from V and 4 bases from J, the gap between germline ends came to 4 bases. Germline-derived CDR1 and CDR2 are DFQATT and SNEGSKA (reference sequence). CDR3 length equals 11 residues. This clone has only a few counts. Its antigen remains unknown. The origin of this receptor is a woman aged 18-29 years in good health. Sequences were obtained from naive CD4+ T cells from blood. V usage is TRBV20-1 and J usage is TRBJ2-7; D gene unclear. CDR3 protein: CSARDQYEQYF. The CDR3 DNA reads TGCAGTGCTAGAGATCAGTACGAGCAGTACTTC.